This T cell receptor beta chain was retrieved from a study of blood T cell repertoires in COVID-19. Across the study: The United States, Italy and Spain were the sources of the acute and convalescent COVID-19 samples.

Those enrolled in Seattle joined during active infection and were followed longitudinally afterward. A word on this clone: The sample contains more than one DNA sequence encoding this CDR3.

Per the study methods: Estimates of nucleated cell counts were drawn from the amplification of reference gene primers. The table came from immunoSEQ multiplex PCR; TCRdb's copy has only in-frame clones and leaves some out. D and trimming come from the DNA, and the V and J calls and clone size come from that table. In the table there are 250,000 to 300,000 clones, approximately 87% of which are singletons. The CDR3 is 13 amino acids. Trimming pared 1 base from V and 5 bases from J, leaving 11 bases between. Germline V gene sequence: CDR1 SQVTM, CDR2 ANQGSEA. This receptor was taken from a woman aged 25 to 39 with COVID-19, enrolled during active disease. The material sequenced was peripheral blood. The V gene is TRBV29-1, the J gene TRBJ2-5, with D possibly TRBD2 on 6 matching bases. CDR3 protein: CSVEVGGAETQYF. CDR3 DNA: TGCAGCGTTGAAGTCGGGGGAGCGGAGACCCAGTACTTC.